These 19 T cell receptor beta chains were all obtained from the same sample, sequenced in a study of cytotoxic CD8 clonotypes in ibrutinib-treated CLL. The data were produced by immunoSEQ multiplex PCR, yet TCRdb's version contains in-frame clones alone and is incomplete. Among 100,000 to 150,000 clones listed, 75% to 90% were seen once. The material sequenced was PBMCs, taken after 24 months of ibrutinib treatment. These receptors came from a human donor with chronic lymphocytic leukemia.

The chain recombines TRBV7-2 with TRBJ1-2; 7 bases are a match to TRBD1. The CDR3 spans 15 residues. Germline V lookup: CDR1 SGHTA, CDR2 FQGNSA. Trimming took 2 bases from V and 4 from J; bases not matched to a gene: 7. The CDR3 spells CASSLPRGGTYGYTF. Written as DNA, the CDR3 is TGTGCCAGCAGCTTACCCAGGGGGGGCACCTATGGCTACACCTTC.

The V and J genes are TRBV29-1 and TRBJ2-7; the D gene is possibly TRBD2 (6 bases). Trimming left V 3 bases short and J 2 bases short, with 14 bases between. Per germline, CDR1 SQVTM and CDR2 ANQGSEA. The length of the CDR3 is 14 residues. Here the CDR3 DNA reads TGCAGCGTTGATGGAGCGGGTAATCCCTACGAGCAGTACTTC. Amino acid sequence: CSVDGAGNPYEQYF.

This chain links TRBV18 with TRBJ2-5; a possible D gene is TRBD2 (5 bases). With 4 bases removed from V and 5 bases from J, the gap between germline ends came to 11 bases. The CDR3 contains 13 residues. Per the germline V gene, CDR1 is KGHSH and CDR2 is LQKENI. DNA of the CDR3: TGTGCCAGCTCACTCGCCGGGGTCGAGACCCAGTACTTC. As protein: CASSLAGVETQYF. The variable domain in full, completed from reference TRBV18 and TRBJ2-5, reads NAGVMQNPRHLVRRRGQEARLRCSPMKGHSHVYWYRQLPEEGLKFMVYLQKENIIDESGMPKERFSAEFPKEGPSILRIQQVVRGDSAAYFCASSLAGVETQYFGPGTRLLVL.

There are a few counts of this clone. The chain employs TRBV30 and TRBJ1-1; TRBD1 might be the D (6 bases). Looked up from germline, CDR1 is GTSNPN and CDR2 is SVGIG (reference sequence). The CDR3 length is 14 residues. The V end lost 4 bases, the J end lost 3 bases, and 15 bases lay between the germline ends. The CDR3 nucleotides are TGTGCCTGGATGTCTGATTACAGGGACACTGAAGCTTTCTTT. Amino acid sequence: CAWMSDYRDTEAFF.

This clone has just a few counts. The chain recombines TRBV4-1 with TRBJ1-5; no firm D call. This CDR3 has 14 amino acids. Trimming shortened V by 1 base and J by 0 bases, and 4 bases separated the two germline ends. Germline V lookup: CDR1 MGHRA, CDR2 YSYEKL. The CDR3 bases are TGCGCCAGCAGCCAAGCAGGTAGCAATCAGCCCCAGCATTTT. Protein: CASSQAGSNQPQHF.

The chain links TRBV7-6 to TRBJ1-1, with 7 bases lining up with TRBD1. This CDR3 is built from 15 residues. Germline V gene lookup returns CDR1 SGHVS and CDR2 FNYEAQ. V was clipped by 3 bases and J by 0 bases; unmatched bases: 4. The CDR3: CASSLGTEVNTEAFF. The CDR3 DNA is TGTGCCAGCAGCTTGGGGACAGAAGTGAACACTGAAGCTTTCTTT.

This chain uses TRBV28 with TRBJ1-1, with D uncertain. CDR1 is MDHEN, CDR2 SYDVKM, per germline. Trimming pared 2 bases from V and 1 base from J, leaving 11 bases between. This CDR3 has 15 residues. DNA of the CDR3: TGTGCCAGCAGTTTAGACCCTAAGAAGAACACTGAAGCTTTCTTT. Residues: CASSLDPKKNTEAFF.

This clone was detected a few times. The CDR3 is CASSKVRGSGNTIYF. DNA for the CDR3: TGTGCCAGCAGCAAAGTGCGGGGCTCTGGAAACACCATATATTTT. The chain has TRBV21-1 and TRBJ1-3. TRBV21-1 is a pseudogene segment. CDR3 length equals 15 residues.

The rearrangement joins TRBV14 to TRBJ2-7; 8 bases are shared with TRBD1. There are 15 residues in the CDR3. Germline trimming cut 4 bases from V and 0 bases from J; bases unmatched to any gene: 5. CDR1 SGHDN and CDR2 FVKESK come from the germline V gene. CDR3 protein: CASSPPGTGSYEQYF. CDR3 DNA: TGTGCCAGCAGCCCCCCCGGGACAGGCTCCTACGAGCAGTACTTC.

The chain has TRBV19 and TRBJ2-5; unclear D gene. The CDR3 covers 13 residues. The germline gives CDR1 LNHDA, CDR2 SQIVND (reference sequence). Trimming left V 1 base short and J 5 bases short, with 8 bases between. CDR3 amino acids: CASSIVLRETQYF. The CDR3 DNA sequence: TGTGCCAGTAGTATAGTTCTCAGGGAGACCCAGTACTTC. Filled out from reference TRBV19 and TRBJ2-5, the complete variable domain reads DGGITQSPKYLFRKEGQNVTLSCEQNLNHDAMYWYRQDPGQGLRLIYYSQIVNDFQKGDIAEGYSVSREKKESFPLTVTSAQKNPTAFYLCASSIVLRETQYFGPGTRLLVL.

The chain links TRBV11-1 to TRBJ2-1; 7 bases agree with TRBD2. The CDR3 has 14 amino acids. In germline, CDR1 is SGHAT, CDR2 FQDESV (reference sequence). J gave up 3 bases and V 1 base, and 0 bases lay outside the gene matches. The CDR3 nucleotides are TGTGCCAGCAGCTTAGGCGGGGGCTACAATGAGCAGTTCTTC. As protein: CASSLGGGYNEQFF.

The chain couples TRBV28 to TRBJ2-7; D might be TRBD1 (6 bases). V lost 6 bases to trimming and J lost 2 bases, with 17 bases between them. Per germline, CDR1 MDHEN and CDR2 SYDVKM. This CDR3 contains 15 residues. This chain's CDR3 is CASSAKGVGAYEQYF. DNA for the CDR3: TGTGCCAGCAGCGCTAAGGGGGTCGGAGCCTACGAGCAGTACTTC. Using reference TRBV28 and TRBJ2-7 for the parts outside the CDR3, the full variable domain is DVKVTQSSRYLVKRTGEKVFLECVQDMDHENMFWYRQDPGLGLRLIYFSYDVKMKEKGDIPEGYSVSREKKERFSLILESASTNQTSMYLCASSAKGVGAYEQYFGPGTRLTVT.

The CDR3 loop is CASSEGGTNYGYTF. The DNA of the CDR3 is TGTGCCAGCAGCGAAGGGGGCACTAACTATGGCTACACCTTC. The V gene is TRBV28, the J gene TRBJ1-2; 7 bases align to TRBD1. CDR3 length: 14 amino acids. Trimming removed 6 bases from V and 0 bases from J; junction bases left unmatched: 4. Germline V gene sequence: CDR1 MDHEN, CDR2 SYDVKM.

This clone was seen a handful of times. The rearrangement uses TRBV4-2 and TRBJ1-2; TRBD1 matches at 9 bases. Germline V gene sequence: CDR1 LGHNA, CDR2 YNFKEQ. The CDR3 sequence is 18 residues long. The V segment lost 4 bases and the J segment 5 bases; nucleotides outside the gene matches: 17. The chain's CDR3 is CASSPHPGQGSSLYGYTF. CDR3 nucleotide sequence: TGTGCCAGCAGCCCTCACCCTGGACAGGGGAGTAGTCTATATGGCTACACCTTC.

V and J are TRBV5-1 and TRBJ2-7; unclear D gene. CDR3 length equals 12 residues. Trimming removed 1 base at V and 0 bases at J, with 2 bases between. Germline V CDR1 and CDR2: SGHRS, YFSETQ. The CDR3 region has the DNA TGCGCCAGCAGCTTGAACTCCTACGAGCAGTACTTC. This translates into CASSLNSYEQYF.

The chain uses TRBV19 and TRBJ1-1; 9 bases fit TRBD1. Germline V CDR1 and CDR2: LNHDA, SQIVND (reference sequence). V was clipped by 1 base and J by 4 bases; unmatched bases: 4. This CDR3 spans 15 amino acids. This CDR3 is CASSIAGTGSTEAFF. The CDR3 nucleotides read TGTGCCAGTAGTATAGCCGGGACAGGGTCCACTGAAGCTTTCTTT.

The chain couples TRBV10-1 to TRBJ1-1; D remains ambiguous. V lost 8 bases to trimming and J lost 7 bases, with 23 bases between them. Germline CDR1 reads WNHNN; CDR2 reads SYGVQD (reference sequence). This CDR3 has 15 residues. This chain's CDR3 is CASCRIGSPILEAFF. The DNA of the CDR3 is TGCGCCAGCTGCCGGATAGGCAGCCCAATACTTGAAGCTTTCTTT.

This clone has more than one count but fewer than ten. This chain links TRBV11-2 with TRBJ2-7; D remains ambiguous. Germline V CDR1 and CDR2: SGHAT, FQNNGV. This CDR3 has 14 amino acids. The V end lost 5 bases, the J end lost 4 bases, and 15 bases lay between the germline ends. The CDR3 region is CASSNRRVSYEQYF. The CDR3 DNA is TGTGCCAGCAGCAATAGGCGCGTATCGTACGAGCAGTACTTC.

The V and J genes are TRBV2 and TRBJ1-5; D is uncertain. The CDR3 is made up of 17 amino acids. Germline CDR1 reads SNHLY; CDR2 reads FYNNEI. Trimming stripped 1 base from V and 3 bases from J, with 16 bases between. CDR3 loop: CASSEGPLLPTNQPQHF. CDR3 coding DNA: TGTGCCAGCAGTGAAGGCCCCCTCCTCCCCACCAATCAGCCCCAGCATTTT.